These 20 T cell receptor beta chains were all obtained from the same sample, sequenced in a study of PD-L1 blockade in urothelial cancer. Repertoires were generated with immunoSEQ multiplex PCR, while TCRdb's copy carries only in-frame clones and drops some. The profile shows about 50,000 clones, approximately 86% of them singletons. As to time point: peripheral blood 6 weeks after treatment start. Sample: PBMCs, taken around atezolizumab (anti-PD-L1) treatment. Source of these receptors: a man aged 50 or older with urothelial cancer.

The chain links TRBV27 to TRBJ2-2; a possible D gene is TRBD2 (5 bases). This CDR3 is 12 amino acids long. The V and J ends lost 3 bases and 7 bases respectively, with 6 bases between them. Looked up from germline, CDR1 is MNHEY and CDR2 is SMNVEV (reference sequence). CDR3 region: CASSFSVGELFF. The CDR3 DNA follows: TGTGCCAGCAGTTTTAGCGTCGGGGAGCTGTTTTTT.

The rearrangement joins TRBV19 to TRBJ1-1, with D possibly TRBD1 on 5 matching bases. The V end lost 5 bases, the J end lost 1 base, and 8 bases lay between the germline ends. The CDR3 runs 13 residues. Germline V gives CDR1 LNHDA, CDR2 SQIVND (reference sequence). In DNA form, the CDR3 reads TGTGCCAGTAGTTCCCAGGGGAACACTGAAGCTTTCTTT. Residues: CASSSQGNTEAFF.

J is TRBJ2-7 and V is TRBV7-2; TRBD1 matches 10 bases. Trimming cost V 1 base and J 2 bases; bases outside gene matches: 2. The CDR3 is made up of 15 amino acids. The germline gives CDR1 SGHTA, CDR2 FQGNSA. DNA of the CDR3: TGTGCCAGCAGCTTAGTTGGACAGGGGGCCTACGAGCAGTACTTC. It specifies CASSLVGQGAYEQYF.

The chain uses TRBV28 and TRBJ1-1, with D unresolved. The CDR3 sequence is 14 residues long. Germline V gives CDR1 MDHEN, CDR2 SYDVKM. V lost 5 bases and J 2 bases, leaving 12 bases between the germline ends. The CDR3 coding sequence is TGTGCCAGCAGTACCCGGGGAGAAAACACTGAAGCTTTCTTT. Its protein is CASSTRGENTEAFF. Using reference TRBV28 and TRBJ1-1 for the parts outside the CDR3, the full variable domain is DVKVTQSSRYLVKRTGEKVFLECVQDMDHENMFWYRQDPGLGLRLIYFSYDVKMKEKGDIPEGYSVSREKKERFSLILESASTNQTSMYLCASSTRGENTEAFFGQGTRLTVV.

V gene TRBV7-6 combines with J gene TRBJ2-2; TRBD1 aligns across 8 bases. Germline CDR1 SGHVS, CDR2 FNYEAQ. This CDR3 spans 15 amino acids. V shed 5 bases and J 0 bases; nucleotides not matched to a gene: 2. The CDR3 DNA reads as TGTGCCAGCAGCCGGACAGGGTCGAACACCGGGGAGCTGTTTTTT. Residues: CASSRTGSNTGELFF. The entire variable domain, with the rest obtained from reference TRBV7-6 and TRBJ2-2, is as follows: GAGVSQSPRYKVTKRGQDVALRCDPISGHVSLYWYRQALGQGPEFLTYFNYEAQQDKSGLPNDRFSAERPEGSISTLTIQRTEQRDSAMYRCASSRTGSNTGELFFGEGSRLTVL.

The V gene is TRBV14, the J gene TRBJ2-7; D may be TRBD2 (5 bases). V dropped 4 bases and J dropped 3 bases, with 10 bases sitting between them. Germline-derived CDR1 and CDR2 are SGHDN and FVKESK. There are 13 residues in the CDR3. The CDR3 protein is CASSPRAGYEQYF. CDR3 coding DNA: TGTGCCAGCAGCCCGCGCGCGGGCTACGAGCAGTACTTC.

This chain links TRBV6-6 with TRBJ1-2; D unresolved. V was trimmed by 4 bases and J by 4 bases, leaving 10 bases between them. The CDR3 sequence is 13 residues long. Germline V gives CDR1 MNHNY, CDR2 SVGAGI (reference sequence). For the CDR3, the DNA is TGTGCCAGCAGTTTCTCCCCCGGCTATGGCTACACCTTC. This sequence encodes CASSFSPGYGYTF.

V gene TRBV9 combines with J gene TRBJ2-3, with D possibly TRBD2 on 6 matching bases. V shed 0 bases and J shed 3 bases, with 14 bases lying between them. Germline values: CDR1 SGDLS, CDR2 YYNGEE. CDR3 length equals 16 residues. The CDR3 here is CASSVEGGAPTDTQYF. CDR3 DNA: TGTGCCAGCAGCGTAGAGGGCGGGGCACCGACAGATACGCAGTATTTT.

V and J are TRBV19 and TRBJ1-5, with D tentatively TRBD1 (6 bases). CDR1 is LNHDA and CDR2 is SQIVND in the germline V gene (reference sequence). The CDR3 totals 14 residues. V shed 7 bases and J shed 0 bases, with 10 bases lying between them. The CDR3 spells CASKNRDSNQPQHF. In DNA form, the CDR3 reads TGTGCCAGTAAAAACAGGGATAGCAATCAGCCCCAGCATTTT.

The chain has TRBV10-3 and TRBJ2-3, with TRBD1 as a possible D gene (5 bases). The length of the CDR3 is 12 residues. V gave up 6 bases and J gave up 5 bases, with 9 bases separating them. The germline V gene has CDR1 ENHRY and CDR2 SYGVKD. The CDR3 DNA reads TGTGCCATCAGCGCAGGGAAAGATACGCAGTATTTT. Protein product: CAISAGKDTQYF.

Here the CDR3 reads CATSMYLGPQHF. CDR3 DNA sequence: TGTGCCACCAGCATGTACCTAGGGCCCCAGCATTTT. This chain joins TRBV15 and TRBJ1-5; D call uncertain. The CDR3 contains 12 residues. Germline V gives CDR1 LNHNV, CDR2 YYDKDF (reference sequence). The V gene lost 4 bases and the J gene lost 9 bases, with 10 bases spanning the gap.

V and J are TRBV19 and TRBJ1-1; D unresolved. V shed 3 bases and J shed 3 bases, with 8 bases lying between them. This CDR3 has 13 residues. The germline CDR1 and CDR2 sequences are LNHDA and SQIVND (reference sequence). CDR3 protein: CASSMKGDTEAFF. The DNA of the CDR3 is TGTGCCAGTAGTATGAAGGGAGACACTGAAGCTTTCTTT.

The rearrangement links TRBV6-1 to TRBJ2-7, with a possible D match to TRBD1 (5 bases). Germline V gene sequence: CDR1 MNHNS, CDR2 SASEGT. This CDR3 has 15 amino acids. V was pared by 1 base and J by 8 bases, with 18 bases between. The CDR3 sequence: CASSEEAASVDKQYF. DNA for the CDR3: TGTGCCAGCAGTGAAGAGGCGGCCTCCGTGGACAAGCAGTACTTC.

The chain joins TRBV30 to TRBJ2-1; possibly TRBD1 for D (6 bases). The V and J ends lost 7 bases and 3 bases respectively, with 19 bases between them. The germline V gene encodes CDR1 GTSNPN and CDR2 SVGIG (reference sequence). The CDR3 consists of 15 residues. The CDR3 loop is CASERGGENYNEQFF. Here the CDR3 DNA reads TGTGCCTCCGAGAGAGGGGGAGAGAACTACAATGAGCAGTTCTTC.

The gene calls are TRBV27 and TRBJ2-1; maybe TRBD2 (6 bases). Trimming shortened V by 2 bases and J by 0 bases, and 8 bases separated the two germline ends. Germline V CDR1 and CDR2: MNHEY, SMNVEV (reference sequence). This CDR3 has 15 amino acids. CDR3 nucleotides: TGTGCCAGCAGTTTAGGGGGGAGCTCCTACAATGAGCAGTTCTTC. This gives the protein CASSLGGSSYNEQFF.

CDR3 bases: TGTGCCAGCAGCTTAGGGGGGGGAATTTACGAGCAGTACTTC. This translates into CASSLGGGIYEQYF. This chain links TRBV13 with TRBJ2-7, with TRBD2 as a possible D gene (6 bases). Trimming took off 0 bases at V and 4 bases at J, with 10 bases between the two ends. The germline gives CDR1 PRHDT, CDR2 FYEKMQ (reference sequence). The CDR3 totals 14 residues.

V and J are TRBV9 and TRBJ2-5, with D perhaps matching TRBD2 (5 bases). Trimming removed 0 bases from V and 5 bases from J, with 11 bases in between. Germline V CDR1 and CDR2: SGDLS, YYNGEE. The CDR3 loop spans 14 amino acids. The CDR3 DNA reads as TGTGCCAGCAGCGTAGAGGCGGGCACGGAGACCCAGTACTTC. Translating it yields CASSVEAGTETQYF.

The chain combines TRBV7-8 with TRBJ1-1; perhaps TRBD1 as D (5 bases). The CDR3 is 15 residues long. The V end was cut by 3 bases, the J end by 3 bases, with 14 bases between. Germline V gives CDR1 SGHVS, CDR2 FQNEAQ. CDR3 sequence reads: CASSFPFGGYTEAFF. As DNA, the CDR3 is TGTGCCAGCAGCTTCCCCTTTGGGGGGTACACTGAAGCTTTCTTT.

V is TRBV7-3 and J is TRBJ2-1, with D possibly matching TRBD2 (8 bases). There are 15 residues in the CDR3. V lost 5 bases and J 4 bases, leaving 15 bases between the germline ends. The germline gives CDR1 SGHTA, CDR2 FQGTGA. The CDR3 DNA reads as TGTGCCAGCAGCCGGGGGGGACAGCAATACAATGAGCAGTTCTTC. This gives the protein CASSRGGQQYNEQFF.

J is TRBJ2-1 and V is TRBV12-5; 10 bases line up with TRBD2. CDR1 is LGHNT and CDR2 is FRNRAP in the germline V gene. The V and J ends lost 1 base and 7 bases, in that order; junction bases with no gene match: 1. This CDR3 has 14 residues. CDR3 sequence: CASGLGSGGNEQFF. For the CDR3, the DNA is TGTGCTAGTGGTTTGGGTAGCGGGGGGAATGAGCAGTTCTTC.